Below, 13 T cell receptor beta chains from the same sample are listed, as sequenced in a study of blood T cell repertoires in COVID-19. Generated by immunoSEQ multiplex PCR, the TCRdb table keeps only in-frame clones and is missing some. The sample lists some 160,000 clones; more than 75% were seen once. The sample consisted of peripheral blood. The receptor set was obtained from a woman aged 70 to 79 with COVID-19, enrolled during active disease.

This chain joins TRBV28 and TRBJ1-1, with D maybe TRBD1 (5 bases). The CDR3 covers 16 residues. Between the trimmed V and J ends, which lost 7 bases and 0 bases, there was a span of 18 bases. CDR1 is MDHEN and CDR2 is SYDVKM in the germline V gene. For the CDR3, the DNA is TGTGCCAGCACCTCCCGAGCGGGGCCAATGAACACTGAAGCTTTCTTT. Translating gives CASTSRAGPMNTEAFF.

The genes are TRBV5-1 and TRBJ2-7; a possible D gene is TRBD1 (6 bases). The CDR3 sequence is 17 residues long. CDR1 is SGHRS and CDR2 is YFSETQ in the germline V gene. Trimming left V 8 bases short and J 5 bases short, with 29 bases between. In DNA, the CDR3 is TGCGCCAGACTAAGGAGACAGGACTCGAGCGGACTGGACGAGCAGTACTTC. This sequence encodes CARLRRQDSSGLDEQYF.

The genes are TRBV7-6 and TRBJ2-2; weak D call: TRBD2 (6 bases). This CDR3 comprises 16 residues. CDR1 is SGHVS and CDR2 is FNYEAQ in the germline V gene. Between the trimmed V and J ends, which lost 3 bases and 2 bases, there was a span of 13 bases. The CDR3 DNA follows: TGTGCCAGCAGCTTCCAGGCGGGGCCTAACACCGGGGAGCTGTTTTTT. This codes for CASSFQAGPNTGELFF.

V usage is TRBV5-1 and J usage is TRBJ2-7, with D maybe TRBD1 (5 bases). The CDR3 has 15 amino acids. Germline V lookup: CDR1 SGHRS, CDR2 YFSETQ. V gave up 2 bases and J gave up 4 bases, with 16 bases separating them. Here the CDR3 reads CASSFNTGARYEQYF. Written as DNA, the CDR3 is TGCGCCAGCAGCTTCAACACAGGAGCTAGGTACGAGCAGTACTTC.

This chain links TRBV5-4 with TRBJ1-1; 9 bases are shared with TRBD1. CDR3 length: 15 residues. The germline CDR1 and CDR2 sequences are SGHNT and YYREEE (reference sequence). The ends lost 3 bases at V and 7 bases at J; junction bases unmatched: 10. CDR3 amino acids: CASSWDRAPYYEAFF. The CDR3 nucleotides read TGTGCCAGCAGCTGGGACAGGGCTCCCTACTATGAAGCTTTCTTT.

This chain's CDR3 is CASSLAAGDTEAFF. The CDR3 DNA reads as TGCGCCAGCAGCTTGGCGGCGGGGGACACTGAAGCTTTCTTT. V usage is TRBV5-1 and J usage is TRBJ1-1; a possible D gene is TRBD1 (5 bases). The germline V gene encodes CDR1 SGHRS and CDR2 YFSETQ. V lost 0 bases and J lost 3, with 9 bases in between. The CDR3 is 14 amino acids.

The chain carries TRBV7-9 and TRBJ1-5, with 7 bases lining up with TRBD1. CDR3 size: 15 residues. The germline gives CDR1 SEHNR, CDR2 FQNEAQ (reference sequence). The V gene end was trimmed by 5 bases and the J gene end by 4 bases; junction bases not matched to a gene: 8. CDR3 sequence (DNA): TGTGCCAGCAGCCCGACAGGGACAGCTAATCAGCCCCAGCATTTT. Translated: CASSPTGTANQPQHF.

The rearrangement links TRBV5-1 to TRBJ1-6, with TRBD1 matching over 9 bases. The CDR3 contains 17 residues. Germline V CDR1 and CDR2: SGHRS, YFSETQ. Trimming took 4 bases from V and 4 from J; bases not matched to a gene: 9. The CDR3, as DNA: TGCGCCAGCAGCCCTAGTACCGGACAGGGGTATAATTCACCCCTCCACTTT. Translating it yields CASSPSTGQGYNSPLHF.

The chain employs TRBV4-2 and TRBJ1-1; no clear D gene. Trimming took 4 bases from V and 2 from J, leaving 8 bases between them. CDR1 is LGHNA, CDR2 YNFKEQ, per germline. This CDR3 is built from 13 residues. The CDR3 sequence: CASSPRVNTEAFF. The CDR3 DNA reads as TGTGCCAGCAGCCCGCGAGTCAACACTGAAGCTTTCTTT.

This chain uses TRBV6-4 with TRBJ1-2, with 11 bases identical to TRBD1. CDR3 size: 13 residues. Germline V CDR1 and CDR2: MRHNA, SNTAGT. The V gene end was trimmed by 4 bases and the J gene end by 7 bases; junction bases not matched to a gene: 2. The CDR3 sequence is CASSVGTGGGYTF. Written as DNA, the CDR3 is TGTGCCAGCAGTGTCGGGACAGGGGGTGGCTACACCTTC.

The chain employs TRBV5-6 and TRBJ2-3, with D possibly TRBD2 on 5 matching bases. This CDR3 contains 14 residues. The ends were cut back, 3 bases at V and 2 bases at J, with 10 bases in the middle. Germline V gene sequence: CDR1 SGHDT, CDR2 YYEEEE. The CDR3 coding sequence is TGTGCCAGCAGCTCAGTAGCGAACACAGATACGCAGTATTTT. Translated, it gives CASSSVANTDTQYF.

The chain joins TRBV5-6 to TRBJ1-2; no reliable D call. Germline CDR1 reads SGHDT; CDR2 reads YYEEEE. V lost 1 base and J 8 bases, leaving 12 bases between the germline ends. The CDR3 totals 13 residues. In DNA, the CDR3 is TGTGCCAGCAGCTTGAGTAGGGCGGGAGGCTACACCTTC. Protein product: CASSLSRAGGYTF. The variable domain in full, completed from reference TRBV5-6 and TRBJ1-2, reads DAGVTQSPTHLIKTRGQQVTLRCSPKSGHDTVSWYQQALGQGPQFIFQYYEEEERQRGNFPDRFSGHQFPNYSSELNVNALLLGDSALYLCASSLSRAGGYTFGSGTRLTVV.

The V and J genes are TRBV11-2 and TRBJ1-1; D gene ambiguous. CDR3 length: 14 amino acids. Looked up from germline, CDR1 is SGHAT and CDR2 is FQNNGV. Trimming shortened V by 2 bases and J by 4 bases, and 11 bases separated the two germline ends. This CDR3 reads CASSLSRGITEAFF. DNA of the CDR3: TGTGCCAGCAGCTTAAGTCGGGGTATCACTGAAGCTTTCTTT.